A selection of T cell receptor beta chains follows, all from one sample in a study of T cells in Graves' hyperthyroidism and ophthalmopathy. Using its own MiXCR run on the multiplex PCR reads, TCRdb lists one record per CDR3 protein. The sample records hundreds of thousands of distinct CDR3 sequences, about 20% being singletons. The sequenced sample was blood. The origin of the receptors is a man in his forties or fifties with Graves' ophthalmopathy. CDR3s include the opening cysteine and the closing phenylalanine or tryptophan. Fields, in order: J gene, V gene, D gene, clone size, CDR3 protein, CDR3 DNA. A D gene is named only where the DNA matches it firmly. Only part of the rows carry a size: once, few, many, or a class if the clone is expanded.

>TRBJ2-2|TRBV7-3|TRBD1|NA
CASSVTGGHTGELLF
TGTGCCAGCAGCGTTACAGGGGGTCACACCGGGGAGCTGCTTTTT
>TRBJ2-7|TRBV20-1|NA|few
CSANFRGREDWIPGSYEQYF
TGCAGTGCTAATTTTCGTGGGCGAGAGGACTGGATCCCGGGCTCCTACGAGCAGTACTTC
>TRBJ2-7|TRBV5-5|NA|NA
CASSLSGPSEQYF
TGTGCCAGCAGCTTGTCCGGCCCGAGCGAGCAGTACTTC
>TRBJ2-3|TRBV10-1|NA|few
CASGNGTPRADTQYF
TGCGCCAGCGGAAACGGGACGCCCCGGGCAGATACGCAGTATTTT
>TRBJ1-6|TRBV7-2|TRBD1|many
CASSFIDRVGSPLHF
TGTGCCAGCAGCTTTATAGACAGGGTCGGGTCACCCCTCCACTTT
>TRBJ2-7|TRBV5-1|NA|NA
CASSRDSEQYF
TGCGCCAGCAGCCGCGACTCCGAGCAGTACTTC
>TRBJ2-1|TRBV5-1|NA|NA
CASSPGSWQFF
TGCGCCAGCAGCCCTGGGTCGTGGCAGTTCTTC
>TRBJ2-7|TRBV28|TRBD2|NA
CASSLFSGGYEQYF
TGTGCCAGCAGTTTATTTTCGGGGGGGTACGAGCAGTACTTC
>TRBJ2-1|TRBV4-1|NA|NA
CASSSDTGGPNEQFF
TGCGCCAGCAGCTCAGATACCGGGGGCCCAAATGAGCAGTTCTTC
>TRBJ2-7|TRBV15|TRBD1|NA
CATSIAGGYEQYF
TGTGCCACCAGCATTGCAGGGGGCTACGAGCAGTACTTC
>TRBJ2-7|TRBV12-3/TRBV12-4|NA|many
CASSLASRSGEQYF
TGTGCCAGCAGTTTAGCCAGTAGGTCCGGGGAGCAGTACTTC
>TRBJ2-5|TRBV6-1|TRBD2|many
CASSEGEGRWETQYF
TGTGCCAGCAGTGAAGGGGAGGGGCGCTGGGAGACCCAGTACTTC
>TRBJ2-2|TRBV10-3|TRBD2|NA
CAIERGGLAGEGTGELFF
TGTGCCATCGAGCGGGGGGGACTAGCGGGAGAAGGGACCGGGGAGCTGTTTTTT
>TRBJ1-5|TRBV2|NA|few
CASSLRVVNQPQHF
TGTGCCAGCAGTTTAAGGGTTGTCAATCAGCCCCAGCATTTT
>TRBJ2-7|TRBV5-6|TRBD2|few
CASSSVSGKAYEQYF
TGTGCCAGCAGCTCCGTAAGCGGGAAGGCCTACGAGCAGTACTTC
>TRBJ2-6|TRBV28|TRBD1|NA
CVSSPQGALSGANVLTF
TGTGTCAGCAGCCCCCAGGGGGCCCTCTCTGGGGCCAACGTCCTGACTTTC
>TRBJ2-6|TRBV18|NA|many
CASSPGSGANVLTF
TGTGCCAGTTCTCCAGGGTCGGGGGCCAACGTCCTGACTTTC
>TRBJ2-1|TRBV7-9|TRBD1|many
CASSYSGTGEVGNEQFF
TGTGCCAGCAGCTATTCCGGGACAGGGGAAGTTGGGAATGAGCAGTTCTTC
>TRBJ2-7|TRBV20-1|TRBD2|NA
CSARDGGLAGVNYEQYF
TGCAGTGCTAGAGATGGGGGACTAGCGGGAGTGAACTACGAGCAGTACTTC
>TRBJ2-1|TRBV5-1|NA|NA
CASSTVAGRNEQFF
TGCGCCAGCAGCACGGTGGCGGGACGGAATGAGCAGTTCTTC
>TRBJ1-6|TRBV6-1|NA|few
CASSENRSPLHF
TGTGCCAGCAGTGAAAATCGTTCACCCCTCCACTTT
>TRBJ2-2|TRBV11-2|TRBD2|NA
CASSLLAGAFANTGELFF
TGTGCCAGCAGCTTACTAGCGGGAGCGTTCGCGAACACCGGGGAGCTGTTTTTT
>TRBJ2-1|TRBV6-1|TRBD2|few
CASSPTSGLPYNEQFF
TGTGCCAGCAGTCCTACTAGCGGGCTACCCTACAATGAGCAGTTCTTC